The text below deals with one T cell receptor beta chain. Its cognate antigen is unknown. This record belongs to a study of cytotoxic CD8 clonotypes in ibrutinib-treated CLL. Looking at the study overall: With a range of 6 to 36, the median treatment time before response samples were taken was approximately twelve months. General study results and limits: With treatment, public clonotypes, which were uncommon, either contracted or remained stable.

The CDR3 is 14 residues long. CDR1 MNHNS and CDR2 SASEGT come from the germline V gene. The V end was cut by 1 base, the J end by 4 bases, with 11 bases between. The protocol was immunoSEQ multiplex PCR, while the TCRdb copy is restricted to in-frame clones and leaves out a portion. The sample contains some 43,000 clones, roughly two thirds of which appear only once. Source: PBMCs, taken after 12 months of ibrutinib treatment. The receptor's source is a human donor with chronic lymphocytic leukemia. This chain links TRBV6-1 with TRBJ2-7; D not resolved. CDR3 nucleotides: TGTGCCAGCAGTGAAGGGGCAGGATATTACGAGCAGTACTTC. Protein sequence: CASSEGAGYYEQYF.